Detailed here is one T cell receptor (beta chain). No antigen is known for it. This sample stems from a study of Ad26.COV2.S vaccination and SARS-CoV-2 variants. Study-level background: Donor joined the COV1001 Ad26.COV2.S trial arm. Donor got 5x10^10 or 1x10^11 viral particles of Ad26.COV2.S. Notes on the study in general: After vaccination, reports described spike-specific CD8+ and CD4+ T cell responses as showing substantial breadth.

The V gene's germline CDR1 is LGHDT and CDR2 YNNKEL (reference sequence). The CDR3 totals 13 residues. Trimming shortened V by 8 bases and J by 5 bases, and 15 bases separated the two germline ends. Assay: immunoSEQ multiplex PCR; the TCRdb copy retains only in-frame clones and omits some. The sample includes around 300,000 clones, roughly 90% seen only once; the top ten take about 5%. Treatment meaning: 15 to 20 received Ad26.COV2.S at low or high dose, single or two shots; 5 received placebo; per-sample allocation not given. On day 63 after the first injection, vaccine and placebo recipients gave samples.

The sequences come from peripheral blood, collected in a trial of Ad26.COV2.S vaccine versus placebo. This clonotype originated in a person aged 18-65 years who received the Ad26.COV2.S COVID-19 vaccine or a placebo. The chain employs TRBV3-1 (or the pseudogene TRBV3-2) and TRBJ1-1; possibly TRBD1 for D (5 bases). The CDR3 protein is CASSRGGETEAFF. DNA of the CDR3: TGTGCCAGCTCCCGAGGAGGGGAGACTGAAGCTTTCTTT.